These T cell receptor beta chains were read from a single sample in a study of blood T cell repertoires in COVID-19. Here immunoSEQ multiplex PCR was the method, and the copy in TCRdb shows in-frame clones only, minus some. The sample comprises some 260,000 clones, 80% to 95% of which are singletons, and less than 2.5% rests with the top ten. The specimen sequenced was PBMCs or T cells enriched from blood (not recorded which). These receptor sequences come from a woman aged 18-29 years who had recovered from COVID-19. Each CDR3 is given with its conserved first and last residue. The order of the fields is V gene, D gene, clone size, J gene, CDR3 protein, CDR3 DNA. The D gene is left open where the match is weak. Size is omitted from some rows. Given values are once, few, many or a class for expanded clones.

TRBV9,TRBD2,NA,TRBJ2-1,CASSVAEGRLAGSNEQFF,TGTGCCAGCAGCGTAGCTGAGGGGAGGCTAGCGGGGTCCAATGAGCAGTTCTTC
TRBV18,NA,NA,TRBJ1-3,CASSPADRGNTIYF,TGTGCCAGCTCACCAGCCGACAGGGGAAACACCATATATTTT
TRBV3-1/TRBV3-2,NA,NA,TRBJ2-2,CASSPDSNGPGELFF,TGTGCCAGCAGCCCGGACAGTAACGGGCCCGGGGAGCTGTTTTTT
TRBV6-6,NA,NA,TRBJ2-3,CASSSLDRVSTDTQYF,TGTGCCAGCAGTTCCCTAGACAGAGTTAGCACAGATACGCAGTATTTT
TRBV4-2,NA,NA,TRBJ2-7,CASSPHSGTYEQYF,TGTGCCAGCAGCCCACATAGCGGTACCTACGAGCAGTACTTC
TRBV28,TRBD1,NA,TRBJ1-2,CASRHSQGGGYTF,TGTGCCAGCAGACACTCGCAGGGGGGCGGCTACACCTTC
TRBV24-1,TRBD1,once,TRBJ2-7,CATMGTGQSYEQYF,TGTGCCACTATGGGGACAGGACAGTCCTACGAGCAGTACTTC
TRBV3-1/TRBV3-2,NA,NA,TRBJ2-5,CASSPKSGRTQYF,TGTGCCAGCAGCCCAAAGTCAGGTCGGACCCAGTACTTC
TRBV5-5,NA,NA,TRBJ2-2,CASSLAVFSGNTGELFF,TGTGCCAGCAGCTTGGCCGTGTTTAGCGGAAACACCGGGGAGCTGTTTTTT
TRBV29-1,NA,NA,TRBJ1-2,CSVGGQNYGYTF,TGCAGCGTTGGAGGGCAGAACTATGGCTACACCTTC
TRBV29-1,NA,NA,TRBJ1-5,CSVVQGAGNQPQHF,TGCAGCGTTGTGCAAGGGGCAGGCAATCAGCCCCAGCATTTT
TRBV19,NA,NA,TRBJ2-3,CASSIGRQFPDTQYF,TGTGCCAGTAGTATCGGTAGACAGTTTCCAGATACGCAGTATTTT
TRBV5-1,NA,NA,TRBJ2-3,CASSLDRPQSTDTQYF,TGCGCCAGCAGCTTGGACAGACCCCAAAGCACAGATACGCAGTATTTT
TRBV9,NA,NA,TRBJ2-2,CASSVYYTGELFF,TGTGCCAGCAGCGTCTACTACACCGGGGAGCTGTTTTTT
TRBV7-9,TRBD1,NA,TRBJ2-7,CASSPGTAYYEQYF,TGTGCCAGCAGCCCCGGGACAGCGTACTACGAGCAGTACTTC
TRBV5-5,NA,NA,TRBJ1-2,CASTTAWGQYGYTF,TGTGCCAGCACCACAGCTTGGGGGCAGTATGGCTACACCTTC
TRBV19,TRBD1,NA,TRBJ1-5,CASSIFFGTGTNQPQHF,TGTGCCAGTAGTATTTTTTTTGGGACAGGGACCAATCAGCCCCAGCATTTT
TRBV7-2,NA,NA,TRBJ2-4,CASSNLGGAKNIQYF,TGTGCCAGCAGCAACTTAGGGGGTGCCAAAAACATTCAGTACTTC
TRBV5-1,TRBD1,NA,TRBJ1-3,CASSIGTAGNTIYF,TGCGCCAGCAGCATAGGGACAGCTGGAAACACCATATATTTT
TRBV3-1/TRBV3-2,NA,once,TRBJ1-2,CASSLHGEKINYGYTF,TGTGCCAGCAGCCTTCATGGGGAGAAAATTAACTATGGCTACACCTTC
TRBV27,NA,once,TRBJ1-2,CASSFTGADYGYTF,TGTGCCAGCAGTTTTACAGGCGCTGACTATGGCTACACCTTC
TRBV5-1,TRBD1,NA,TRBJ2-7,CASSSRQGFRGSSYEQYF,TGCGCCAGCAGCTCAAGACAGGGGTTTAGGGGTAGCTCCTACGAGCAGTACTTC
TRBV18,TRBD1,NA,TRBJ1-1,CASSRDGGQAEAFF,TGTGCCAGCTCGAGGGACGGGGGACAGGCTGAAGCTTTCTTT
TRBV18,NA,NA,TRBJ2-7,CASSPVGGVNRTYEQYF,TGTGCCAGCTCACCAGTCGGAGGGGTAAACAGGACCTACGAGCAGTACTTC
TRBV10-2,TRBD2,NA,TRBJ2-1,CASSAGLAGGEQFF,TGCGCCAGCAGTGCAGGACTAGCGGGAGGCGAGCAGTTCTTC
TRBV5-4,TRBD1,once,TRBJ1-2,CASSLAEGQDYGYTF,TGTGCCAGCAGCTTGGCCGAGGGACAGGACTATGGCTACACCTTC
TRBV27,TRBD2,NA,TRBJ2-7,CASSFGAGPSYEQYF,TGTGCCAGCAGTTTCGGAGCGGGACCTTCCTACGAGCAGTACTTC
TRBV28,NA,few,TRBJ1-1,CASSLFGSIGGTEAFF,TGTGCCAGCAGTTTATTCGGGTCAATAGGTGGCACTGAAGCTTTCTTT
TRBV7-2,NA,NA,TRBJ1-6,CASSLAGAYNSPLHF,TGTGCCAGCAGCTTAGCGGGGGCTTATAATTCACCCCTCCACTTT
TRBV28,TRBD1,NA,TRBJ1-4,CASNPGQGARGEKLFF,TGTGCCAGCAACCCGGGACAGGGGGCAAGAGGTGAAAAACTGTTTTTT
TRBV5-1,NA,NA,TRBJ2-1,CASSLGTGLARENEQFF,TGCGCCAGCAGCTTGGGCACGGGTCTGGCTCGGGAAAATGAGCAGTTCTTC
TRBV27,TRBD1,NA,TRBJ2-2,CASSFSTGVTGELFF,TGTGCCAGCAGTTTTTCCACAGGGGTGACGGGGGAGCTGTTTTTT
TRBV6-5,TRBD1,NA,TRBJ1-2,CASSRDRGANYGYTF,TGTGCCAGCAGCCGGGACAGGGGGGCTAACTATGGCTACACCTTC
TRBV9,NA,NA,TRBJ1-2,CASSVVSGGYTF,TGTGCCAGCAGCGTAGTTTCCGGGGGCTACACCTTC
TRBV6-5,TRBD1,NA,TRBJ1-1,CASSGGQGITEAFF,TGTGCCAGCAGCGGGGGACAGGGGATCACTGAAGCTTTCTTT
TRBV10-3,TRBD1,NA,TRBJ1-1,CAIRPGQVSSTEAFF,TGTGCCATCAGGCCGGGACAGGTGTCTAGCACTGAAGCTTTCTTT
TRBV4-2,TRBD2,NA,TRBJ2-1,CASSQGWASGGPAFYNEQFF,TGTGCCAGCAGCCAAGGATGGGCTAGCGGGGGCCCAGCCTTTTACAATGAGCAGTTCTTC
TRBV5-6,NA,NA,TRBJ1-1,CASSLGRGTEAFF,TGTGCCAGCAGCTTGGGTAGGGGGACTGAAGCTTTCTTT
TRBV29-1,TRBD1,NA,TRBJ1-2,CSVGHPGGGYTF,TGCAGCGTAGGACATCCAGGGGGCGGCTACACCTTC
TRBV5-6,TRBD1,NA,TRBJ1-6,CASSLLGTGDLRDNSPLHF,TGTGCCAGCAGCCTTCTCGGGACAGGGGATCTGAGGGATAATTCACCCCTCCACTTT
TRBV6-5,NA,NA,TRBJ1-2,CASSQSNYGYTF,TGTGCCAGCAGCCAGTCTAACTATGGCTACACCTTC
TRBV2,NA,NA,TRBJ2-3,CASRRRTDLPDTQYF,TGTGCCAGCAGGCGGAGGACCGATCTCCCAGATACGCAGTATTTT